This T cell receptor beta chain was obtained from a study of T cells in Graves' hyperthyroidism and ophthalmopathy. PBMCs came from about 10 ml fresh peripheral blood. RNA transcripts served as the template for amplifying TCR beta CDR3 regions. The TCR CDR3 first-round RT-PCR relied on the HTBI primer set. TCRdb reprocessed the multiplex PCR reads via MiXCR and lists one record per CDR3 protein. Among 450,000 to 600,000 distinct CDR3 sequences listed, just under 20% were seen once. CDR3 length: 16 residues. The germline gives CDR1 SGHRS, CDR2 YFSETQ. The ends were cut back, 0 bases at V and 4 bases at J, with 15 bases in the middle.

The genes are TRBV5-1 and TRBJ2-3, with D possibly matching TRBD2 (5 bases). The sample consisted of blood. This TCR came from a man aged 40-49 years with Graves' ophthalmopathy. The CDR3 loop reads CASSLVALANPDTQYF. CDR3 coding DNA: TGCGCCAGCAGCTTGGTTGCGCTAGCAAACCCAGATACGCAGTATTTT.